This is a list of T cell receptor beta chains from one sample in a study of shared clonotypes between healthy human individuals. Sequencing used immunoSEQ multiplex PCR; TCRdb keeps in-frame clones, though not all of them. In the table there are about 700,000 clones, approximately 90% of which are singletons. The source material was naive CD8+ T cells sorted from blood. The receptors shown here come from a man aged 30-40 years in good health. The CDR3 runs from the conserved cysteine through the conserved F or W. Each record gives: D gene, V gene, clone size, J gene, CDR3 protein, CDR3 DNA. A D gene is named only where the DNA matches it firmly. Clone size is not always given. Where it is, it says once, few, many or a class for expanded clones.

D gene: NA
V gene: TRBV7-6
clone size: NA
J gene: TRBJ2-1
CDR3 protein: CASSSPRVSLSWENEQFF
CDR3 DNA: TGTGCCAGCAGCTCCCCTAGGGTCTCGCTTAGTTGGGAGAATGAGCAGTTCTTC

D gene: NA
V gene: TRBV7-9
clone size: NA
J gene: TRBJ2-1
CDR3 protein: CAIMGLTYNEQFF
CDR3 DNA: TGTGCCATCATGGGACTTACTTACAATGAGCAGTTCTTC

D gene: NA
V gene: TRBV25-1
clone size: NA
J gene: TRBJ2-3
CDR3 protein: CASSESSGPTDTQYF
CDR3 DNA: TGTGCCAGCAGTGAATCCAGTGGCCCCACAGATACGCAGTATTTT

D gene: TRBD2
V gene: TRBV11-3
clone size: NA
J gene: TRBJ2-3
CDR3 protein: CASSLDMVASGSPPSDTQYF
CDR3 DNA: TGTGCCAGCAGCTTAGATATGGTGGCTAGCGGGAGTCCTCCCTCAGATACGCAGTATTTT

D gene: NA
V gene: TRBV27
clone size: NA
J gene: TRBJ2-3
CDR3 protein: CASSFSGSTDTQYF
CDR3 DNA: TGTGCCAGCAGTTTTTCAGGCAGCACAGATACGCAGTATTTT

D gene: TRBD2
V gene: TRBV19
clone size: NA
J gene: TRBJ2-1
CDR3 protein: CASSIGSGRFEQFF
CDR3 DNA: TGTGCCAGTAGTATCGGGAGCGGGAGGTTTGAGCAGTTCTTC

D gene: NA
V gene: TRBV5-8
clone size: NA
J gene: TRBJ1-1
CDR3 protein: CASSLRYGKGSTEAFF
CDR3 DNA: TGTGCCAGCAGCTTGAGGTATGGGAAAGGGTCCACTGAAGCTTTCTTT

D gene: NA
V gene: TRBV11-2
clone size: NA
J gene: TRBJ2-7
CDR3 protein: CASSSQTDSYEQYF
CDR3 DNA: TGTGCCAGCAGCTCCCAGACAGATTCGTACGAGCAGTACTTC

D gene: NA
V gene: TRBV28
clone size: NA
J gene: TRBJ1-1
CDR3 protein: CASSPTEGGNTEAFF
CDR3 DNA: TGTGCCAGCAGTCCAACCGAAGGGGGGAACACTGAAGCTTTCTTT

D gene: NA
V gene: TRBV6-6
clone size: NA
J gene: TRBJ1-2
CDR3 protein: CASSYSGGDGYTF
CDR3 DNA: TGTGCCAGCAGTTACTCGGGGGGTGATGGCTACACCTTC

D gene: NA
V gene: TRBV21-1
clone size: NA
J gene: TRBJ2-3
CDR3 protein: CASSLWTRICTDTQYF
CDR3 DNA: TGTGCCAGCAGCCTCTGGACTAGAATATGCACAGATACGCAGTATTTT

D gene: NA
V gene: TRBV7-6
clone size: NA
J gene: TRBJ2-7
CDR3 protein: CASSFRSSYEQYF
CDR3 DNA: TGTGCCAGCAGCTTCCGGTCCTCCTACGAGCAGTACTTC

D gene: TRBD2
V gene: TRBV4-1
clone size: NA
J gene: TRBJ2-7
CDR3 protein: CASSQVRLAGDLVYEQYF
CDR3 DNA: TGCGCCAGCAGCCAAGTAAGGCTAGCGGGAGATCTCGTCTACGAGCAGTACTTC

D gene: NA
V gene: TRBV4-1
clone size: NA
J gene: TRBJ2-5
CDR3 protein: CASSKQGPQETQYF
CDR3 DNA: TGCGCCAGCAGCAAACAGGGCCCACAAGAGACCCAGTACTTC

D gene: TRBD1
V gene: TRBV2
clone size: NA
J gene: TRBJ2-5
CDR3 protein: CASIGFIEDRVEETQYF
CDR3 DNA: TGTGCCAGCATTGGGTTTATTGAGGACAGGGTAGAAGAGACCCAGTACTTC

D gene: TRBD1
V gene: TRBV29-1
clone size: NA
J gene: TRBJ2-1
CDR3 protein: CSVEESDRAYNEQFF
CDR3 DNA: TGCAGCGTTGAAGAGTCGGACAGGGCCTACAATGAGCAGTTCTTC

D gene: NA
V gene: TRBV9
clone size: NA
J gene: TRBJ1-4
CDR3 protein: CASSETMGPTNEKLFF
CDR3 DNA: TGTGCCAGCAGCGAAACGATGGGGCCCACTAATGAAAAACTGTTTTTT

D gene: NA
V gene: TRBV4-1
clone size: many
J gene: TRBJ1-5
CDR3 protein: CASSQDMGSNQPQHF
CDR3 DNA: TGCGCCAGCAGCCAAGATATGGGGAGCAATCAGCCCCAGCATTTT

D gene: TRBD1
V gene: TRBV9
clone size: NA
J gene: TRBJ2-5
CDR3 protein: CASSVDATGGETQYF
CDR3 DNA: TGTGCCAGCAGCGTCGACGCGACAGGGGGAGAGACCCAGTACTTC

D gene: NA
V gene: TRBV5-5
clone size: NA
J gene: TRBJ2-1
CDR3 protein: CASSLAVSPEQFF
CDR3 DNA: TGTGCCAGCAGCTTGGCGGTTTCACCCGAGCAGTTCTTC

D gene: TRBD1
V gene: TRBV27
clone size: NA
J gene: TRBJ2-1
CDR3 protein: CASRYGQGVYNEQFF
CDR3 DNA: TGTGCCAGCAGATACGGACAGGGAGTATACAATGAGCAGTTCTTC

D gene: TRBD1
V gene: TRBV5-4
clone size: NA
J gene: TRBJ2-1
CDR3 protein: CASSERSDRGRYNEQFF
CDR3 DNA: TGTGCCAGCAGCGAGAGGTCTGACAGGGGTCGATACAATGAGCAGTTCTTC

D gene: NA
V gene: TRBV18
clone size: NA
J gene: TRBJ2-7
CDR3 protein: CASSVDRNSYEQYF
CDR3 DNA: TGTGCCAGCTCAGTGGACAGAAACTCCTACGAGCAGTACTTC

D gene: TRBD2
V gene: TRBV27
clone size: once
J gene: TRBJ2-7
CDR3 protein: CASSFLAGGISSYEQYF
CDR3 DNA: TGTGCCAGCAGTTTTCTAGCGGGAGGCATCAGCTCCTACGAGCAGTACTTC

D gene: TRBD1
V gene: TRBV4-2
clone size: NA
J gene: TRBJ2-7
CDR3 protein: CASSPGQGDEQYF
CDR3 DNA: TGTGCCAGCAGCCCGGGACAGGGCGACGAGCAGTACTTC

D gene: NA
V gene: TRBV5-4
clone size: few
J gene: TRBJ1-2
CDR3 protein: CASSLAVDSPFYGYTF
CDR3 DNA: TGTGCCAGCAGCTTGGCCGTGGACAGTCCCTTCTATGGCTACACCTTC

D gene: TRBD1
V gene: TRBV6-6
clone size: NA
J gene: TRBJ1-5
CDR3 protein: CASSYPGQGVIQPQHF
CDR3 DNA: TGTGCCAGCAGTTACCCGGGACAGGGGGTAATACAGCCCCAGCATTTT

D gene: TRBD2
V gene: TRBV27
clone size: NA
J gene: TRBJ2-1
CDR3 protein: CASSLRVGLAVNEQFF
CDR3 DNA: TGTGCCAGCAGTTTACGGGTCGGACTAGCGGTAAATGAGCAGTTCTTC

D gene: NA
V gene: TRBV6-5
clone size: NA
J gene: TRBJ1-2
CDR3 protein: CASSYSVREGYTF
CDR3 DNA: TGTGCCAGCAGTTACTCAGTCAGGGAGGGCTACACCTTC